The clone carrying this TCR beta chain was counted at least ten times. Its cognate antigen is unknown. The sample originates from a study of beta chain features in type 1 diabetes. Across the whole study: Analysis included 100 million to 110 million sorted cells drawn from all samples.

Study-wide results and limits: Among patients with Type 1 diabetes, TCRB CDR3s were moderately but significantly shorter in every one of the four CD4+ subsets.

Trimming pared 0 bases from V and 6 bases from J, leaving 3 bases between. The CDR3 is made up of 12 amino acids. Germline CDR1 LNHNV, CDR2 YYDKDF (reference sequence). What was sequenced were expressed TCRB transcripts, since all of the isolated RNA had been reverse transcribed. Sequenced by immunoSEQ multiplex PCR; TCRdb stores in-frame clones only, minus some. The sample gives around 130,000 clones, around 15% of which show up once; under 2.5% is in the top ten. The clonotype originates from a man aged 25-40 years with type 1 diabetes. Sample: central memory CD4+ T cells from blood. This chain uses TRBV15 with TRBJ1-5; unclear D gene. CDR3 in amino acids: CATSRDLQPQHF. In DNA form, the CDR3 reads TGTGCCACCAGCAGAGATCTTCAGCCCCAGCATTTT.